The 32 T cell receptor beta chains below were found in one sample sequenced in a study of cytomegalovirus exposure and HLA in healthy donors. The PCR made use of 60 Vbeta and 13 Jbeta primers. Libraries were prepared by immunoSEQ multiplex PCR; TCRdb keeps only in-frame clonotypes and omits some of them. The sample has about 140,000 clones, roughly 78% seen once. The sequencing sample was made of PBMCs. Source of these receptors: a man aged 25-45 years in good health and CMV-seronegative.

This rearrangement joins TRBV10-1 to TRBJ2-7, with D hard to call. V was cut by 5 bases and J by 3 bases, with 8 bases left in between. This CDR3 spans 12 amino acids. Germline V gene data show CDR1 as WNHNN and CDR2 as SYGVQD (reference sequence). The CDR3 here is CASSKRCYEQYF. The DNA of the CDR3 is TGCGCCAGCAGTAAGAGGTGCTACGAGCAGTACTTC.

J is TRBJ1-3 and V is TRBV27, with D unresolved. The CDR3 runs 18 residues. V shed 5 bases and J shed 4 bases, with 24 bases lying between them. Germline V gene sequence: CDR1 MNHEY, CDR2 SMNVEV (reference sequence). CDR3 nucleotides: TGTGCCAGCAGTGAGAAGCCCGGACTCCTGTCGGGAGGAAACACCATATATTTT. This sequence encodes CASSEKPGLLSGGNTIYF.

V gene TRBV9 combines with J gene TRBJ1-4; the match to TRBD1 covers 7 bases. After removal of 4 bases from V and 0 bases from J, the junction contained 0 bases not matched to a gene. The germline V gene has CDR1 SGDLS and CDR2 YYNGEE. The CDR3 runs 14 residues. The CDR3 nucleotides read TGTGCCAGCAGCACAGGGGCAACTAATGAAAAACTGTTTTTT. Amino acids: CASSTGATNEKLFF.

The gene calls are TRBV19 and TRBJ2-1; TRBD1 agrees at 10 bases. The CDR3 has 15 residues. J gave up 2 bases and V 6 bases, and 4 bases lay outside the gene matches. Germline V CDR1 and CDR2: LNHDA, SQIVND (reference sequence). Here the CDR3 reads CASSGGQGAYNEQFF. The CDR3 nucleotides are TGTGCCAGTAGCGGTGGACAGGGGGCCTACAATGAGCAGTTCTTC.

This chain uses TRBV9 with TRBJ2-4, with TRBD2 matching 11 bases. CDR3 length: 19 amino acids. Trimming at V came to 0 bases and at J to 2 bases, leaving 10 bases not matched to a gene. The germline CDR1 and CDR2 sequences are SGDLS and YYNGEE. CDR3 bases: TGTGCCAGCAGCGTAGCGGGTAGCGGGAGGGCCGGATCCAAAAACATTCAGTACTTC. Translated: CASSVAGSGRAGSKNIQYF.

V gene TRBV25-1 combines with J gene TRBJ1-1; D uncertain. This CDR3 spans 12 amino acids. V dropped 3 bases and J dropped 5 bases, with 7 bases sitting between them. CDR1 is MGHDK and CDR2 is SYGVNS in the germline V gene. The CDR3 DNA is TGTGCCAGCAGTGACAGGTGGACTGAAGCTTTCTTT. It translates to CASSDRWTEAFF.

The chain carries TRBV6-5 and TRBJ2-5; D perhaps matches TRBD2 (5 bases). The CDR3 extends over 14 amino acids. The V gene's germline CDR1 is MNHEY and CDR2 SVGAGI. Trimming took 0 bases from V and 3 from J, leaving 8 bases between them. In nucleotides, the CDR3 is TGTGCCAGCAGTTACTCGAGGGTGAAAGAGACCCAGTACTTC. Its translation is CASSYSRVKETQYF.

The V gene is TRBV18, the J gene TRBJ1-1; D ambiguous. Trimming took 3 bases from V and 1 from J, leaving 6 bases between them. The CDR3 is 13 amino acids. Germline V lookup: CDR1 KGHSH, CDR2 LQKENI. The DNA of the CDR3 is TGTGCCAGCTCACCGGGCAGGAACACTGAAGCTTTCTTT. Its protein is CASSPGRNTEAFF. The complete variable domain, with remaining parts taken from reference TRBV18 and TRBJ1-1, reads NAGVMQNPRHLVRRRGQEARLRCSPMKGHSHVYWYRQLPEEGLKFMVYLQKENIIDESGMPKERFSAEFPKEGPSILRIQQVVRGDSAAYFCASSPGRNTEAFFGQGTRLTVV.

The chain couples TRBV21-1 to TRBJ2-4; TRBD1 is taken as the D call from the table, unchecked against the DNA. TRBV21-1 is termed a pseudogene. This CDR3 is 17 amino acids long. The CDR3 region has the DNA TGTGCCAGCAGCAAAGGGGGACAGGGTTCTGAAAAAAACATTCAGTACTTC. This translates into CASSKGGQGSEKNIQYF.

The chain combines TRBV7-9 with TRBJ1-1; D is undetermined. The CDR3 has 13 amino acids. With 7 bases removed from V and 0 bases from J, the gap between germline ends came to 9 bases. In germline, CDR1 is SEHNR, CDR2 FQNEAQ (reference sequence). For the CDR3, the DNA is TGTGCCAGCAACTATATATTGAACACTGAAGCTTTCTTT. Translation: CASNYILNTEAFF.

This chain uses TRBV7-9 with TRBJ1-3; TRBD1 matches 7 bases. The ends lost 3 bases at V and 0 bases at J; junction bases unmatched: 2. The CDR3 covers 15 residues. Germline CDR1 and CDR2: SEHNR and FQNEAQ (reference sequence). The CDR3 protein is CASSFDRASGNTIYF. In DNA form, the CDR3 reads TGTGCCAGCAGCTTCGACAGGGCCTCTGGAAACACCATATATTTT. The complete variable domain, with remaining parts taken from reference TRBV7-9 and TRBJ1-3, reads DTGVSQNPRHKITKRGQNVTFRCDPISEHNRLYWYRQTLGQGPEFLTYFQNEAQLEKSRLLSDRFSAERPKGSFSTLEIQRTEQGDSAMYLCASSFDRASGNTIYFGEGSWLTVV.

In DNA, the CDR3 is TGTGCCACCAGCAGAGGTCTTCCGGGAGGGAAGGGTGAGCAGTTCTTC. It yields the protein CATSRGLPGGKGEQFF. This chain links TRBV15 with TRBJ2-1; TRBD2 matches 8 bases. CDR1 and CDR2 (germline): LNHNV, YYDKDF (reference sequence). This CDR3 is 16 amino acids long. The V and J ends lost 1 base and 9 bases, in that order; junction bases with no gene match: 11.

The rearrangement links TRBV7-8 to TRBJ1-2, with no clear D. Trimming left V 6 bases short and J 4 bases short, with 12 bases between. CDR1 is SGHVS and CDR2 is FQNEAQ in the germline V gene. The CDR3 length is 13 residues. As DNA, the CDR3 is TGTGCCAGCAGACCTCGAGGTGGCTATGGCTACACCTTC. Protein product: CASRPRGGYGYTF.

This chain connects TRBV7-9 to TRBJ2-4; 7 nucleotides line up with TRBD1. V trimming: 3 bases; J trimming: 1 base; junction bases outside the gene matches: 12. The CDR3 has 18 amino acids. Looked up from germline, CDR1 is SEHNR and CDR2 is FQNEAQ (reference sequence). CDR3 bases: TGTGCCAGCAGCTTCGGGACAGTTCTTTCGGGGGCCAAAAACATTCAGTACTTC. It translates to CASSFGTVLSGAKNIQYF.

This clone was counted only a few times. This chain joins TRBV5-5 and TRBJ1-1; a weak D match, TRBD1 (6 bases). The V end was cut by 4 bases, the J end by 0 bases, with 13 bases between. The CDR3 contains 15 residues. The germline V gene encodes CDR1 SGHKS and CDR2 YYEKEE (reference sequence). CDR3 in amino acids: CASSTGQKVNTEAFF. The CDR3 DNA reads TGTGCCAGCAGCACAGGACAGAAAGTGAACACTGAAGCTTTCTTT.

The J gene is TRBJ1-2, the V gene TRBV5-6, with D possibly being TRBD1 (6 bases). Germline V CDR1 and CDR2: SGHDT, YYEEEE. CDR3 length equals 15 residues. Trimming shortened V by 2 bases and J by 8 bases, and 19 bases separated the two germline ends. CDR3 amino acids: CASSLNPGAPGGYTF. In nucleotides, the CDR3 is TGTGCCAGCAGCTTAAATCCAGGGGCCCCAGGAGGCTACACCTTC. Together with reference TRBV5-6 and TRBJ1-2, the CDR3 gives the full variable domain: DAGVTQSPTHLIKTRGQQVTLRCSPKSGHDTVSWYQQALGQGPQFIFQYYEEEERQRGNFPDRFSGHQFPNYSSELNVNALLLGDSALYLCASSLNPGAPGGYTFGSGTRLTVV.

This chain connects TRBV28 to TRBJ2-7; TRBD1 matches at 7 bases. The CDR3 consists of 20 residues. V was pared by 4 bases and J by 0 bases, with 21 bases of the junction left unmatched. CDR1 and CDR2 (germline): MDHEN, SYDVKM. This chain's CDR3 is CASSYRIYNADRASSYEQYF. CDR3 nucleotides: TGTGCCAGCAGTTATAGGATATATAATGCCGACAGGGCAAGCTCCTACGAGCAGTACTTC.

The rearrangement joins TRBV19 to TRBJ2-4, with TRBD2 identical over 12 bases. V was pared by 5 bases and J by 15 bases, with 11 bases of the junction left unmatched. Per the germline V gene, CDR1 is LNHDA and CDR2 is SQIVND (reference sequence). The CDR3 runs to 14 residues. The CDR3 spells CASSLGLAGRLMYF. The CDR3 DNA follows: TGTGCCAGTAGTCTAGGACTAGCGGGGAGACTGATGTACTTC.

The chain recombines TRBV28 with TRBJ2-7; the D is unclear. This CDR3 spans 13 amino acids. Germline values: CDR1 MDHEN, CDR2 SYDVKM. V lost 5 bases and J 1 base, leaving 9 bases between the germline ends. The CDR3 DNA reads as TGTGCCAGCAGTAATACCCTATCCTACGAGCAGTACTTC. Its translation is CASSNTLSYEQYF.

The V and J genes are TRBV6-6 and TRBJ1-4; 8 positions match TRBD1. Germline CDR1 MNHNY, CDR2 SVGAGI (reference sequence). The ends lost 1 base at V and 7 bases at J; junction bases unmatched: 5. This CDR3 comprises 15 residues. In DNA, the CDR3 is TGTGCCAGCAGTTACTTGGACAGGGAGGGTGAAAAACTGTTTTTT. Amino acids: CASSYLDREGEKLFF.

A single count supports this clone. The V call is TRBV5-1, the J call TRBJ2-3, with 7 bases aligning to TRBD2. Unmatched junction bases numbered 7, after V lost 4 bases and J lost 2 bases. CDR3 length equals 15 residues. From germline, CDR1 is SGHRS and CDR2 YFSETQ. CDR3 amino acids: CASSPGTTYTDTQYF. The CDR3 DNA reads TGCGCCAGCAGCCCCGGGACTACCTACACAGATACGCAGTATTTT.

V gene TRBV5-1 combines with J gene TRBJ2-2, with a tentative D call TRBD2 (6 bases). V shed 1 base and J shed 4 bases, with 11 bases lying between them. Per germline, CDR1 SGHRS and CDR2 YFSETQ. This CDR3 region has 15 residues. CDR3 bases: TGCGCCAGCAGCTTGAGGCTCGGGGGCACCGGGGAGCTGTTTTTT. Encoded protein: CASSLRLGGTGELFF.

This clone was picked up one time. V is TRBV6-1 and J is TRBJ1-4; TRBD1 agrees at 10 bases. The CDR3 covers 13 residues. V dropped 10 bases and J dropped 8; count of bases not matched to a gene: 7. Looked up from germline, CDR1 is MNHNS and CDR2 is SASEGT. In DNA, the CDR3 is TGTGCCACGAATCCGGGACAGGGGGAAAAACTGTTTTTT. This encodes CATNPGQGEKLFF.

The chain combines TRBV14 with TRBJ2-1; D is perhaps TRBD2 (5 bases). The CDR3 contains 16 residues. Trimming removed 5 bases at V and 2 bases at J, with 16 bases between. CDR1 SGHDN and CDR2 FVKESK come from the germline V gene. The CDR3 nucleotides are TGTGCCAGCAGCTCCTATAGGACTGGGGCCTACAATGAGCAGTTCTTC. Translation: CASSSYRTGAYNEQFF.

As DNA, the CDR3 is TGCGCCAGCAGCCAGGCCAGCCCTGGAAGCAATGGCTACACCTTC. Its protein product is CASSQASPGSNGYTF. This rearrangement joins TRBV10-2 to TRBJ1-2; D is undetermined. Per the germline V gene, CDR1 is WSHSY and CDR2 is SAAADI. V gave up 6 bases and J gave up 6 bases, with 20 bases separating them. The CDR3 covers 15 residues.

This sequence joins TRBV4-2 and TRBJ1-3; 10 bases match TRBD1. Trimming took 3 bases from V and 7 from J; bases not matched to a gene: 3. In germline, CDR1 is LGHNA, CDR2 YNFKEQ. The CDR3 length is 14 residues. The CDR3 DNA reads as TGTGCCAGCAGCCACCGGACAGGGGGGAACACCATATATTTT. Protein: CASSHRTGGNTIYF.

The gene calls are TRBV7-2 and TRBJ1-5; 7 bases agree with TRBD1. The germline V gene has CDR1 SGHTA and CDR2 FQGNSA. Losses at the gene ends were 4 bases for V and 0 bases for J; bases not matched to a gene: 3. The CDR3 covers 15 residues. CDR3 region: CASSSGQISNQPQHF. CDR3 DNA: TGTGCCAGCAGCTCGGGACAGATTAGCAATCAGCCCCAGCATTTT. The entire variable domain, with the rest obtained from reference TRBV7-2 and TRBJ1-5, is as follows: GAGVSQSPSNKVTEKGKDVELRCDPISGHTALYWYRQSLGQGLEFLIYFQGNSAPDKSGLPSDRFSAERTGGSVSTLTIQRTQQEDSAVYLCASSSGQISNQPQHFGDGTRLSIL.

Notes on this clone: One end of the junction is discordant with germline, which a read error may explain. The rearrangement links TRBV2 to TRBJ1-2; maybe TRBD1 (5 bases). The CDR3 has 13 residues. Germline V gives CDR1 SNHLY, CDR2 FYNNEI. The CDR3 sequence: CASSVSRENGYPF. The CDR3 coding sequence is TGTGCCAGCAGTGTGTCCAGGGAAAACGGCTACCCCTTC.

The chain joins TRBV30 to TRBJ2-5, with 8 bases fitting TRBD1. This CDR3 has 15 amino acids. J was trimmed by 5 bases and V by 4 bases; bases with no gene match: 12. Germline CDR1 GTSNPN, CDR2 SVGIG (reference sequence). For the CDR3, the DNA is TGTGCCTGGAAACCAGGGGGCAGGGGTAGGGAGACCCAGTACTTC. Residues: CAWKPGGRGRETQYF.

The chain couples TRBV27 to TRBJ1-6, with D tentatively TRBD1 (6 bases). This CDR3 is 15 amino acids long. Trimming stripped 2 bases from V and 4 bases from J, with 9 bases between. CDR1 is MNHEY, CDR2 SMNVEV, per germline (reference sequence). The CDR3 DNA sequence: TGTGCCAGCAGTTTAATTCAGGGGTATAATTCACCCCTCCACTTT. The encoded protein is CASSLIQGYNSPLHF.

The V call is TRBV7-8, the J call TRBJ2-3; 9 nucleotides agree with TRBD2. Germline-derived CDR1 and CDR2 are SGHVS and FQNEAQ. The CDR3 is 16 residues long. With 5 bases clipped from V and 2 bases from J, the junction kept 8 bases outside the gene matches. The CDR3 is CASSPPTSGPTDTQYF. DNA for the CDR3: TGTGCCAGCAGCCCACCGACTAGCGGCCCCACAGATACGCAGTATTTT.

J is TRBJ1-1 and V is TRBV10-3; TRBD1 matches at 8 bases. Germline V gene sequence: CDR1 ENHRY, CDR2 SYGVKD. This CDR3 has 14 amino acids. Trimming cost V 6 bases and J 1 base; bases outside gene matches: 4. The CDR3 DNA reads as TGTGCCATCAGAGGACAGGGTGGGAACACTGAAGCTTTCTTT. It encodes CAIRGQGGNTEAFF.